The T cell receptor (beta chain) under discussion was sequenced for a study of blood T cell repertoires in COVID-19. Study details: PBMCs, B-cell-depleted T cells, or T cells provided the cDNA or gDNA that made up the material.

Original methodology: The authors estimated nucleated cell counts from reference gene primer amplification. Using immunoSEQ multiplex PCR, the repertoire was profiled, and TCRdb retains in-frame clones only, with some absent. That table supplies the V and J calls and clone size; D and trimming were determined from the DNA. The table shows approximately 250,000 clones, with 85% occurring only once. The V and J ends lost 4 bases and 4 bases, in that order; junction bases with no gene match: 9. The CDR3 has 15 amino acids. Germline-derived CDR1 and CDR2 are LNHDA and SQIVND (reference sequence). Cohort allocation depended upon clinical history that participants reported.

The gene calls are TRBV19 and TRBJ2-7, with 8 bases fitting TRBD1. Sample: PBMCs or T cells enriched from blood (not recorded which). The clonotype comes from a woman aged 45-60 years with acute COVID-19. CDR3 in DNA: TGTGCCAGTAGTACGAGACAGGGGCCCGGTTACGAGCAGTACTTC. Translation gives CASSTRQGPGYEQYF.